What follows is one TCR beta chain and its context. No cognate antigen has been identified for it. Base qualities were left out, and no much larger clone turns up one base away. This specimen belongs to a study of CD8 T cells in Susac syndrome (dated by TCRdb to between 2018 and 2021). Regarding the complete study: The study used repertoire sequencing to test whether antigen drove CD8+ T cell activation and differentiation in Susac syndrome. Results the study describes overall, beyond this receptor: The number of individuals in the TCR sequencing and HLA analysis was acknowledged as relatively small.

Peripheral blood CD8+ and CD4+ T cells from healthy donors, Susac syndrome patients and multiple sclerosis patients were profiled by high-throughput TCR beta sequencing. Multiple sclerosis controls were treatment-naive patients with stable or active relapsing-remitting disease fulfilling revised McDonald criteria. Bulk CD8+ and CD4+ T cells were purified by magnetic negative isolation, while CD8+ TEMRA cells were enriched using FACS. Blood was collected in EDTA tubes and processed within 24 hours, with PBMCs isolated through density gradient centrifugation. PBMCs destined for TCR sequencing were cryopreserved in liquid nitrogen and later thawed in a 37 °C water bath. The sorted or isolated CD4+, CD8+ and CD8+ TEMRA cells had a purity of 90% or higher. RNA was extracted using the RNeasy kit, and roughly 0.45 to 1 microgram was reverse transcribed with random hexamers. The immunoSEQ multiplex PCR assay, which covers 54 Vbeta and 13 Jbeta segments, was used to amplify TCR beta CDR3 regions. PCR amplification bias was corrected using a synthetic template baseline for primer optimization and computational correction. For the original study's pipeline: Reads were annotated to V, D and J genes per IMGT and analyzed with immunoSEQ Analyzer, keeping only productive sequences. Clonality was computed as one minus Shannon entropy normalized by log2 of the number of productive unique sequences. Public and private clones were assessed among the 100 most prevalent clones of each patient and control. Clones were defined as Susac-specific when absent from the healthy and MS cohorts, from about 1,100 published viral clones and from other ImmuneACCESS disease sequences. Starting from the raw public reads, TCRdb applied fastp trimming at Q25, assembled clones with MiXCR and retained in-frame beta chains. Each entry merges the rows of one CDR3 protein and shows their most common DNA and genes. Clone size and V and J calls follow TCRdb, not the original study. In this sample the table shows about 200,000 distinct CDR3 sequences, over 90% of which occur a single time. The biggest ten clones account for 0.082% of the sample.

The CDR3, from cysteine to phenylalanine, totals 11 residues. Only the CDR3 part of the read is kept: 33 bases, read in frame from the first base. V loses 5 bases of germline sequence and J loses 5 bases, and the interval between the two ends is 10 bases. CDR1 and CDR2 are read off the germline V gene (reference sequence) as GTSNPN and SVGIG. The sequencing input was CD4+ T cells from PBMCs. The receptor was isolated from a human donor with multiple sclerosis. In this chain, TRBV30 is recombined with TRBJ2-7; the D gene assignment is perhaps TRBD1 or TRBD2, with each matching 5 bases. The nucleotides read TGTGCCTGGGGGACGTACGACGAGCAGTACTTC. It encodes CAWGTYDEQYF.